This T cell receptor beta chain was obtained from a study of early T cells in non-severe SARS-CoV-2 infection. Overall study context: Alpha and beta chains were unpaired, from unsorted whole-blood bulk RNA. Notes on the study in general: Matching with VDJdb favored anti-spike CD8 responses (missing private and CD4 specificities).

On this clonotype: Its cognate antigen is unknown.

As part of library construction, unique molecular identifiers were attached to individual cDNA molecules. TCRdb itself ran the 5' RACE reads through MiXCR, one entry per CDR3 protein. The table lists around 100,000 distinct CDR3 sequences, approximately 17% of them singletons. Per the germline V gene, CDR1 is SGDLS and CDR2 is YYNGEE. The CDR3 sequence is 16 residues long. Trimming took 4 bases from V and 1 from J; bases not matched to a gene: 10. Specimen: whole blood. V gene TRBV9 combines with J gene TRBJ2-7, with 8 bases identical to TRBD2. The TCR was taken from an adult who was a healthcare worker with PCR-confirmed SARS-CoV-2 infection or an uninfected control (not recorded which). CDR3 in DNA: TGTGCCAGCAGCCCCCAAGGACTAGCAGGATCCTACGAGCAGTACTTC. Translated: CASSPQGLAGSYEQYF.